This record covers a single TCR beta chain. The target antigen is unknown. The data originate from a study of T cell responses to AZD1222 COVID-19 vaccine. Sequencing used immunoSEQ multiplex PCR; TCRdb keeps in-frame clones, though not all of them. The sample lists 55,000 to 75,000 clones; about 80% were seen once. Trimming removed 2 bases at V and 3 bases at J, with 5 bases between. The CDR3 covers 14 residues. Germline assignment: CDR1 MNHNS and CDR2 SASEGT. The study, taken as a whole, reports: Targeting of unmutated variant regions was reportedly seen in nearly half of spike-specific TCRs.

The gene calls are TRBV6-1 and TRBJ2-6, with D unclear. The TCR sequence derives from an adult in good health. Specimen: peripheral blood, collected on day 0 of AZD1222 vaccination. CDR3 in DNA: TGTGCCAGCAGTGAATCTGGTGGGGCCAACGTCCTGACTTTC. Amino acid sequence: CASSESGGANVLTF.